The next 10 T cell receptor beta chains were all read from a single sample in a study of beta chain features in type 1 diabetes. Reverse transcribing all isolated RNA meant expressed TCRB transcripts were sequenced. Clones were read by immunoSEQ multiplex PCR, and TCRdb kept only the in-frame ones, dropping some. The table includes approximately 140,000 clones, roughly 9.7% detected once. The sequenced sample consisted of central memory CD4+ T cells from blood. The receptors come from a woman in her forties in good health.

The chain has TRBV7-5 and TRBJ2-3; the D call of TRBD2 is as the table states it, not checked on the DNA. TRBV7-5 is reported as a pseudogene. The CDR3 covers 18 residues. CDR3 nucleotides: TGTGTCAGAAGCTCCCCTGGGACTAGCGGGGGGGCCGCAGATACGCAGTATTTT. Translation gives CVRSSPGTSGGAADTQYF.

This clone was seen ten or more times. The V and J genes are TRBV6-4 and TRBJ2-1, with TRBD1 matching over 7 bases. CDR1 MRHNA and CDR2 SNTAGT come from the germline V gene. V lost 2 bases to trimming and J lost 9 bases; unmatched junction nucleotides: 13. CDR3 length equals 16 residues. This CDR3 is CASSDVGGRVRGEQFF. The CDR3 DNA follows: TGTGCCAGCAGTGACGTAGGGGGCCGGGTAAGAGGTGAGCAGTTCTTC.

This rearrangement joins TRBV2 to TRBJ1-5, with D maybe TRBD1 (6 bases). Trimming removed 5 bases from V and 0 bases from J, with 11 bases in between. Germline-derived CDR1 and CDR2 are SNHLY and FYNNEI. The CDR3 totals 15 residues. CDR3 loop: CASSTDSNSNQPQHF. The CDR3 DNA reads as TGTGCCAGCAGTACGGACAGCAATAGCAATCAGCCCCAGCATTTT.

This chain uses TRBV18 with TRBJ2-5, with 8 bases aligning to TRBD2. CDR3 size: 15 residues. With 3 bases clipped from V and 3 bases from J, the junction kept 6 bases outside the gene matches. The germline V gene encodes CDR1 KGHSH and CDR2 LQKENI. Here the CDR3 reads CASSPITSGEETQYF. DNA of the CDR3: TGTGCCAGCTCACCGATCACTAGCGGAGAAGAGACCCAGTACTTC. The full variable domain, its missing parts supplied by reference TRBV18 and TRBJ2-5, is NAGVMQNPRHLVRRRGQEARLRCSPMKGHSHVYWYRQLPEEGLKFMVYLQKENIIDESGMPKERFSAEFPKEGPSILRIQQVVRGDSAAYFCASSPITSGEETQYFGPGTRLLVL.

This clone was seen only a few times. V and J are TRBV10-3 and TRBJ2-5; D might be TRBD2 (6 bases). With 4 bases removed from V and 2 bases from J, the gap between germline ends came to 8 bases. This CDR3 has 13 amino acids. The germline V gene encodes CDR1 ENHRY and CDR2 SYGVKD. Written as DNA, the CDR3 is TGTGCCATCAGTGGGAGCGGGCAAGAGACCCAGTACTTC. Protein: CAISGSGQETQYF.

The sample holds a few counts of this clone. The gene calls are TRBV7-2 and TRBJ2-1; TRBD1 matches at 8 bases. Germline V CDR1 and CDR2: SGHTA, FQGNSA. With V trimmed by 6 bases and J by 7 bases, 11 bases remained unmatched. CDR3 size: 15 residues. The CDR3 nucleotides read TGTGCCAGCAGACTCACGGGACAGGCTTTGAATGAGCAGTTCTTC. Protein: CASRLTGQALNEQFF.

The V call is TRBV5-6, the J call TRBJ2-7, with D maybe TRBD2 (6 bases). This CDR3 region has 15 residues. Looked up from germline, CDR1 is SGHDT and CDR2 is YYEEEE. Trimming took 4 bases from V and 6 from J, leaving 20 bases between them. The chain's CDR3 is CASSLVTRRFGEQYF. The CDR3 nucleotides read TGTGCCAGCAGCCTAGTGACTAGAAGGTTCGGCGAGCAGTACTTC.

This clone turned up a few times. The sample carries other DNA sequences with the same CDR3. The genes are TRBV6-5 and TRBJ2-7, with D maybe TRBD2 (6 bases). The length of the CDR3 is 15 residues. CDR1 is MNHEY, CDR2 SVGAGI, per germline. Trimming stripped 0 bases from V and 4 bases from J, with 13 bases between. The CDR3 DNA sequence: TGTGCCAGCAGTTACTCGAACGGTGGAGGGTACGAGCAGTACTTC. Translation: CASSYSNGGGYEQYF.

This clone was detected a few times. Since no conserved phenylalanine or tryptophan closes the CDR3, a read error is the likely cause. Because the CDR3's place on the DNA is in doubt, the DNA is left out and the CDR3 is given as listed by TCRdb. The V gene is TRBV19, the J gene TRBJ1-1. The CDR3 comprises 11 residues, both ends counted. CDR1 is LNHDA, CDR2 SQIVND, per germline (reference sequence). CDR3 sequence: CASRPSMEVAA.

Many counts were recorded for this clone. The chain is built from TRBV11-3 and TRBJ2-1; 9 bases agree with TRBD2. Trimming cost V 0 bases and J 6 bases; bases outside gene matches: 12. Germline V lookup: CDR1 SGHNT, CDR2 YENEEA. The CDR3 has 18 amino acids. The CDR3 region is CASSLDHGGTSIINEQFF. CDR3 nucleotides: TGTGCCAGCAGCTTAGATCATGGTGGGACTAGCATTATCAATGAGCAGTTCTTC.